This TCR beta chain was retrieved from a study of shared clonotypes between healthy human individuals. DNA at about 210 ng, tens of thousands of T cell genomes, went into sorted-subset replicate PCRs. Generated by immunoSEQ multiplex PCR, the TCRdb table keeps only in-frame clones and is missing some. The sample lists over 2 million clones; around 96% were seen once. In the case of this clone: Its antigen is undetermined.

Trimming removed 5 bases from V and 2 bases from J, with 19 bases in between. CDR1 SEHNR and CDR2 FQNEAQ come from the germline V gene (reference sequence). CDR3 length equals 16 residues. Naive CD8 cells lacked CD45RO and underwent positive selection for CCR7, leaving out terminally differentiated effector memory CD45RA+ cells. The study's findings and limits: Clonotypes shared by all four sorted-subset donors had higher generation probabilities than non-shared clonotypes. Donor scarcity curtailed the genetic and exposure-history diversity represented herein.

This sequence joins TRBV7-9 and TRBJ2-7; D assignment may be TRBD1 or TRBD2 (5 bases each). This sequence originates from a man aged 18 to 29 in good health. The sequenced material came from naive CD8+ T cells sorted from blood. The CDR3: CASSPSTGTDTYEQYF. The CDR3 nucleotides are TGTGCCAGCAGCCCCTCAACCGGGACGGATACCTACGAGCAGTACTTC. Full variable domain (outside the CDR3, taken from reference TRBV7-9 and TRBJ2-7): DTGVSQNPRHKITKRGQNVTFRCDPISEHNRLYWYRQTLGQGPEFLTYFQNEAQLEKSRLLSDRFSAERPKGSFSTLEIQRTEQGDSAMYLCASSPSTGTDTYEQYFGPGTRLTVT.